This is a list of T cell receptor beta chains from one sample in a study of monozygotic twins with inflammatory bowel disease. TCRdb re-analyzed the 5' RACE reads; it lists each CDR3 protein once, without DNA. Its table lists over 150,000 distinct CDR3 sequences. The sample consisted of blood. These receptor sequences come from a human donor with ulcerative colitis or Crohn's disease, or a healthy co-twin of an affected twin (not recorded which). Both conserved end residues are part of each CDR3. The order of the fields is J gene, V gene, CDR3 protein.

>TRBJ2-2|TRBV5-1
CASREQGPLTGELFF
>TRBJ2-3|TRBV28
CASSPLGGGLQYF
>TRBJ2-7|TRBV12-3/TRBV12-4
CASSTPLDYPFYEQYF
>TRBJ2-5|TRBV4-1
CASSQDSSRAHSWETQYF
>TRBJ1-5|TRBV20-1
CSARDPDSDNQPQHF
>TRBJ2-1|TRBV5-6
CASSWAGSYNEQFF
>TRBJ2-1|TRBV5-6
CASSPTKGNYNEQFF
>TRBJ1-5|TRBV6-5
CASSYGFNSNQPQHF
>TRBJ2-1|TRBV4-1
CASSRIALPMGNEQFF
>TRBJ2-7|TRBV30
CARDRGSEQYF
>TRBJ1-1|TRBV10-3
CAIRAKGANTEAFF
>TRBJ2-1|TRBV5-1
CASSLDPTYNEQFF
>TRBJ1-5|TRBV5-1
CASSLGTGSFQPQHF
>TRBJ2-4|TRBV20-1
CSAAGLAGAEGAKNIQYF
>TRBJ2-7|TRBV4-2
CASSQGITSGGKYEQYF
>TRBJ1-1|TRBV25-1
CASSERGRGLSGAFF
>TRBJ2-6|TRBV5-1
CASSKDGQGTSGANVLTF
>TRBJ2-1|TRBV9
CASSLGAGGPDNEQFF
>TRBJ2-7|TRBV10-3
CAIGTPSYEQYF
>TRBJ1-4|TRBV20-1
CSANTGRLNEKLFF
>TRBJ2-3|TRBV29-1
CSVGVAGGSTDTQYF
>TRBJ2-7|TRBV18
CASSPPSDYEQYF
>TRBJ1-3|TRBV6-1
CATSRTGSSGNTIYF
>TRBJ2-1|TRBV7-8
CASSLAASTEQFF
>TRBJ1-5|TRBV12-3/TRBV12-4
CASSLYKGRGNQPQHF
>TRBJ2-7|TRBV6-1
CATWGRQGAYEQYF
>TRBJ1-2|TRBV2
CASSSTRAGYTF
>TRBJ2-6|TRBV25-1
CATTGTGANVLTF
>TRBJ2-1|TRBV7-9
CASSLDSGRYNEQFF
>TRBJ2-2|TRBV15
CATSSSLRFSGDLFF
>TRBJ1-1|TRBV19
CASSIGRLRLNTEAFF
>TRBJ2-7|TRBV6-2/TRBV6-3
CASRSGSSYEQYF
>TRBJ1-1|TRBV25-1
CASSDAHGPGEAFF
>TRBJ2-3|TRBV3-1
CASSQVGGTTDTQYF
>TRBJ2-3|TRBV20-1
CSAPRTTDTQYF
>TRBJ1-6|TRBV29-1
CSVRDSNSPLHF
>TRBJ2-1|TRBV12-3/TRBV12-4
CASSFVRGTYNEQFF
>TRBJ2-3|TRBV7-3
CASSLIGPTSGGADTQYF
>TRBJ1-1|TRBV9
CASSIEGHSNTEAFF
>TRBJ2-3|TRBV7-9
CASSLPTAGSTDTQYF
>TRBJ1-1|TRBV4-1
CASSQVFQDTEAFF
>TRBJ2-7|TRBV19
CASSANPLEQYF
>TRBJ2-3|TRBV20-1
CSARDQLAGGKGWNTDTQYF
>TRBJ2-2|TRBV7-2
CASSSPGLLWELFF
>TRBJ2-3|TRBV5-1
CASSLVLGADTQYF
>TRBJ2-1|TRBV4-3
CASSQDLGGTSKNEQFF
>TRBJ1-1|TRBV10-3
CAISLTNTEAFF
>TRBJ1-5|TRBV15
CATSRVGKTSNQPQHF
>TRBJ2-2|TRBV3-1
CASSVVYTGELFF
>TRBJ1-6|TRBV28
CASSLRGLYSPLHF
>TRBJ2-1|TRBV5-1
CASSISGREHEQFF
>TRBJ1-5|TRBV4-3
CASSQEWLALGSQPQHF
>TRBJ2-1|TRBV19
CASSSRTNYNEQFF
>TRBJ2-1|TRBV6-1
CASSEDPNEQFF
>TRBJ2-1|TRBV5-1
CASSSSGGYNEQFF
>TRBJ2-3|TRBV5-1
CASSSPRGRAVDTQYF
>TRBJ1-4|TRBV7-2
CASSVQGGDEKLFF
>TRBJ2-4|TRBV7-2
CASSEGPKNIQYF
>TRBJ2-5|TRBV2
CASSEEKETQYF
>TRBJ2-7|TRBV6-1
CASTGLAFPYEQYF